Following are 8 T cell receptor beta chains from one sample sequenced in a study of T cells of healthy individuals. Using its own MiXCR run on the 5' RACE reads, TCRdb lists one record per CDR3 protein. The sample yields around 63,000 distinct CDR3 sequences, about 17% seen once. The source is a human donor in good health.

V is TRBV6-1 and J is TRBJ1-6; weak D call: TRBD1 (6 bases). Germline loops: CDR1 MNHNS, CDR2 SASEGT. V was shortened by 6 bases and J by 9 bases, with 24 bases between the two germline ends. The CDR3 is 17 residues long. CDR3 residues: CASSHPQGLVNSSPLHF. DNA of the CDR3: TGTGCCAGCAGCCACCCACAGGGATTAGTCAATTCTTCACCCCTCCACTTT.

The V gene is TRBV12-3 or TRBV12-4, the J gene TRBJ1-3; 7 nucleotides agree with TRBD1. Trimming cost V 5 bases and J 2 bases; bases outside gene matches: 3. This CDR3 has 14 residues. CDR3 region: CASSPGTAGNTIYF. The DNA for the CDR3 is TGTGCCAGCAGTCCCGGGACAGCTGGAAACACCATATATTTT.

This clonotype is a singleton in its sample. At one boundary the junction diverges from the germline segment, which might be a read error. The chain recombines TRBV20-1 with TRBJ2-2; 9 bases map to TRBD2. The germline CDR1 and CDR2 sequences are DFQATT and SNEGSKA (reference sequence). The CDR3 runs to 17 residues. The CDR3 is CSARTGLAGAVTEELFF. In DNA, the CDR3 is TGCAGTGCCCGGACAGGATTAGCGGGGGCGGTCACCGAGGAGCTGTTTTTT.

This clonotype was counted many times. The chain uses TRBV10-2 and TRBJ1-6; no clear D gene. From germline, CDR1 is WSHSY and CDR2 SAAADI. V was clipped by 0 bases and J by 10 bases, with 10 bases between them. The CDR3 runs 14 residues. CDR3 sequence reads: CASSESPRESPLHF. CDR3 in DNA: TGCGCCAGCAGTGAGTCCCCCCGGGAATCACCCCTCCACTTT.

The table lists this clonotype with many counts. The rearrangement uses TRBV11-2 and TRBJ2-1; 8 bases match TRBD2. The CDR3 is made up of 16 amino acids. V was clipped by 1 base and J by 6 bases; unmatched bases: 8. CDR1 is SGHAT, CDR2 FQNNGV, per germline. DNA for the CDR3: TGTGCCAGCAGCTTAGGGCCGGGAGGGAAGGGCAATGAGCAGTTCTTC. It encodes CASSLGPGGKGNEQFF.

Many counts were recorded for this clonotype. The chain joins TRBV4-1 to TRBJ1-2; D might be TRBD1 (6 bases). Germline V gives CDR1 MGHRA, CDR2 YSYEKL. The CDR3 length is 12 residues. Trimming took off 4 bases at V and 8 bases at J, with 11 bases between the two ends. DNA for the CDR3: TGCGCCAGCAGCCGAGACAGGCTCGGCTACACCTTC. Protein sequence: CASSRDRLGYTF.

This clonotype was observed a handful of times. The chain uses TRBV20-1 and TRBJ2-2; no clear D. V was clipped by 3 bases and J by 6 bases, with 8 bases between them. The CDR3 totals 12 residues. Per germline, CDR1 DFQATT and CDR2 SNEGSKA (reference sequence). CDR3 in amino acids: CSARAGPGELFF. The CDR3 region has the DNA TGCAGTGCTAGGGCCGGACCCGGGGAGCTGTTTTTT.

In this sample, this clonotype turned up many times. The chain carries TRBV20-1 and TRBJ2-1; D tentatively reads TRBD1 or TRBD2 (5 bases each). This CDR3 spans 14 amino acids. V shed 6 bases and J shed 1 base, with 13 bases lying between them. Germline loops: CDR1 DFQATT, CDR2 SNEGSKA (reference sequence). CDR3 sequence: CSAKPGRSYNEQFF. For the CDR3, the DNA is TGCAGTGCAAAACCGGGACGGTCCTACAATGAGCAGTTCTTC.